Shown below are 18 T cell receptor beta chains from a single sample sequenced in a study of blood T cell repertoires in COVID-19. TCRdb's copy holds only in-frame clones and misses some; the assay was immunoSEQ multiplex PCR. The top ten clones hold 2% to 2.5% of a sample with 250,000 to 350,000 clones, roughly 87% of them seen once. Specimen: peripheral blood. These receptors were obtained from a woman between 50 and 59 years old who had recovered from COVID-19.

This clone was counted a few times. CDR3 protein: CASSLAGTAGMGEQYF. CDR3 DNA: TGTGCCAGCAGCTTAGCGGGAACGGCAGGGATGGGCGAGCAGTACTTC. V usage is TRBV7-9 and J usage is TRBJ2-7, with a tentative D call TRBD1 (5 bases). Germline CDR1 SEHNR, CDR2 FQNEAQ (reference sequence). The CDR3 consists of 16 residues. V was cut by 0 bases and J by 6 bases, with 18 bases left in between.

The J gene is TRBJ1-1, the V gene TRBV19; unclear D gene. Germline-derived CDR1 and CDR2 are LNHDA and SQIVND (reference sequence). CDR3 length equals 13 residues. Trimming took off 5 bases at V and 0 bases at J, with 7 bases between the two ends. CDR3 coding DNA: TGTGCCAGTAGTGATACAATGAACACTGAAGCTTTCTTT. Encoded protein: CASSDTMNTEAFF.

The chain combines TRBV4-2 with TRBJ1-3; D remains ambiguous. Trimming took off 0 bases at V and 0 bases at J, with 18 bases between the two ends. Germline V CDR1 and CDR2: LGHNA, YNFKEQ. This CDR3 comprises 19 residues. CDR3 in amino acids: CASSQDLQISGTSGNTIYF. CDR3 DNA sequence: TGTGCCAGCAGCCAAGACCTACAAATCTCGGGAACCTCTGGAAACACCATATATTTT.

The V call is TRBV19, the J call TRBJ2-3; weak D call: TRBD1 (5 bases). CDR3 length: 15 residues. Germline CDR1 reads LNHDA; CDR2 reads SQIVND (reference sequence). The V end lost 1 base, the J end lost 4 bases, and 12 bases lay between the germline ends. CDR3 DNA sequence: TGTGCCAGTAGTATAGGCCCAGGGCTCCCAGATACGCAGTATTTT. Its translation: CASSIGPGLPDTQYF.

J is TRBJ2-5 and V is TRBV2; D might be TRBD1 (5 bases). This CDR3 comprises 14 residues. Trimming left V 8 bases short and J 4 bases short, with 17 bases between. Germline V gene sequence: CDR1 SNHLY, CDR2 FYNNEI. CDR3 protein: CASEGRVGPETQYF. DNA for the CDR3: TGTGCCAGCGAAGGCAGGGTGGGGCCAGAGACCCAGTACTTC.

The V and J genes are TRBV28 and TRBJ1-2, with D possibly being TRBD1 (6 bases). The germline V gene has CDR1 MDHEN and CDR2 SYDVKM. The CDR3 sequence is 17 residues long. V was trimmed by 4 bases and J by 5 bases, leaving 23 bases between them. The CDR3 DNA is TGTGCCAGCAGTTCCGGGGGGGGCGCCGCGATAGAATATGGCTACACCTTC. Translation gives CASSSGGGAAIEYGYTF.

The chain recombines TRBV30 with TRBJ1-1; unclear D gene. The length of the CDR3 is 14 residues. V dropped 4 bases and J dropped 0 bases, with 12 bases sitting between them. Germline lookup yields CDR1 GTSNPN and CDR2 SVGIG (reference sequence). The CDR3 nucleotides are TGTGCCTGGATGGGGAGTAACCTGAACACTGAAGCTTTCTTT. This codes for CAWMGSNLNTEAFF.

V and J are TRBV6-5 and TRBJ2-7, with 8 nucleotides matching TRBD1. CDR3 size: 13 residues. Germline CDR1 is MNHEY and CDR2 is SVGAGI. The junction had 7 bases not matched to a gene; V was cut back by 10 bases and J by 2 bases. CDR3: CAIRTGSPYEQYF. Here the CDR3 DNA reads TGTGCCATCCGGACAGGGTCCCCCTACGAGCAGTACTTC.

J is TRBJ2-7 and V is TRBV27, with 8 nucleotides matching TRBD1. Per germline, CDR1 MNHEY and CDR2 SMNVEV (reference sequence). The CDR3 sequence is 13 residues long. Trimming took 0 bases from V and 12 from J; bases not matched to a gene: 7. This CDR3 reads CASSLSERQGRYF. As DNA, the CDR3 is TGTGCCAGCAGTTTATCCGAAAGACAGGGGCGGTACTTC.

This clone was found once. The chain recombines TRBV28 with TRBJ2-7; D remains ambiguous. The germline CDR1 and CDR2 sequences are MDHEN and SYDVKM. This CDR3 comprises 14 residues. V lost 7 bases and J lost 2, with 15 bases in between. The DNA for the CDR3 is TGTGCCAGCATCAGAAGGCGGTCCGCCTACGAGCAGTACTTC. Protein product: CASIRRRSAYEQYF.

The rearrangement joins TRBV11-2 to TRBJ1-4, with TRBD1 as a possible D gene (5 bases). The germline V and J ends were trimmed by 6 bases and 13 bases, with 27 bases remaining between them. Germline V gene lookup returns CDR1 SGHAT and CDR2 FQNNGV. The CDR3 is 16 residues long. The CDR3 coding sequence is TGTGCCAGCAGAAAGAGGTCTTCAGGGCCCGGTTTAGGACTGTTTTTT. This gives the protein CASRKRSSGPGLGLFF.

The chain combines TRBV6-5 with TRBJ1-2; 8 bases agree with TRBD1. Trimming at V came to 0 bases and at J to 6 bases, leaving 6 bases not matched to a gene. This CDR3 spans 15 amino acids. CDR1 is MNHEY, CDR2 SVGAGI, per germline. The CDR3 nucleotides are TGTGCCAGCAGTTACTCGGCCAGGGGGCCTAATGGCTACACCTTC. It encodes CASSYSARGPNGYTF.

V and J are TRBV11-2 and TRBJ1-1; D unresolved. This CDR3 region has 14 residues. V dropped 4 bases and J dropped 2 bases, with 11 bases sitting between them. Germline V CDR1 and CDR2: SGHAT, FQNNGV. The CDR3, as DNA: TGTGCCAGCAGCTCACTAGTAGCCAACACTGAAGCTTTCTTT. The encoded protein is CASSSLVANTEAFF.

The chain joins TRBV11-1 to TRBJ2-7; 9 bases match TRBD1. CDR3 size: 13 residues. V gave up 5 bases and J gave up 7 bases; unmatched junction bases: 6. Per germline, CDR1 SGHAT and CDR2 FQDESV (reference sequence). In DNA form, the CDR3 reads TGTGCCAGCAGCCTACAGGGGGCAGAGGAGCAGTACTTC. As protein: CASSLQGAEEQYF.

The gene calls are TRBV14 and TRBJ1-1; D gene uncertain. Trimming cost V 0 bases and J 1 base, with 9 bases left between them. The CDR3 is 15 amino acids. The germline V gene has CDR1 SGHDN and CDR2 FVKESK. CDR3 coding DNA: TGTGCCAGCAGCCAAGAGCGGCTACCGAACACTGAAGCTTTCTTT. Translated: CASSQERLPNTEAFF.

V and J are TRBV18 and TRBJ2-5, with TRBD1 matching over 8 bases. CDR1 is KGHSH, CDR2 LQKENI, per germline. The CDR3 is 19 amino acids. Trimming cost V 1 base and J 1 base; bases outside gene matches: 14. CDR3 DNA sequence: TGTGCCAGCTCACCACAAAGGGGCAGGGGGCGATTACGCCAAGAGACCCAGTACTTC. It codes for CASSPQRGRGRLRQETQYF.

This chain links TRBV19 with TRBJ1-1; the match to TRBD1 covers 9 bases. V trimming: 7 bases; J trimming: 4 bases; junction bases outside the gene matches: 10. The CDR3 totals 15 residues. In germline, CDR1 is LNHDA, CDR2 SQIVND (reference sequence). The DNA for the CDR3 is TGTGCCAGTAAAAAGGCAGACAGGGGGGGCACTGAAGCTTTCTTT. It encodes CASKKADRGGTEAFF.

The genes are TRBV27 and TRBJ2-1; the D gene is possibly TRBD1 (5 bases). V gave up 7 bases and J gave up 9 bases, with 10 bases separating them. The CDR3 contains 11 residues. CDR1 and CDR2 from the germline V gene are MNHEY and SMNVEV (reference sequence). CDR3 protein: CASTSQAEQFF. The DNA of the CDR3 is TGTGCCAGCACCTCACAGGCTGAGCAGTTCTTC.